This TCR beta chain was identified during a study of cytomegalovirus exposure and HLA in healthy donors. Study at large: Previous work identified 95 million to 140 million unique TCR beta sequences from about 200 million T cells.

A remark on this clone: Its matching antigen is unknown.

The PCR used 60 Vbeta and 13 Jbeta primers. Assay: immunoSEQ multiplex PCR; the TCRdb copy retains only in-frame clones and omits some. The data contain 150,000 to 200,000 clones, around 79% of them singletons. Trimming took off 4 bases at V and 2 bases at J, with 22 bases between the two ends. Germline V CDR1 and CDR2: SEHNR, FQNEAQ (reference sequence). CDR3 length: 18 amino acids. Whole-study findings and limits: Later work showed greater clonal expansion in HLA-associated TCR beta chains than in equally common others.

Source material: PBMCs. The V call is TRBV7-9, the J call TRBJ2-3; maybe TRBD2 (5 bases). This clonotype originated in a woman in her 50s in good health and CMV-seronegative. CDR3 nucleotide sequence: TGTGCCAGCAGCTCCGATTTTGTAGCTAGCTGGATCACAGATACGCAGTATTTT. This gives the protein CASSSDFVASWITDTQYF. The variable domain in full, completed from reference TRBV7-9 and TRBJ2-3, reads DTGVSQNPRHKITKRGQNVTFRCDPISEHNRLYWYRQTLGQGPEFLTYFQNEAQLEKSRLLSDRFSAERPKGSFSTLEIQRTEQGDSAMYLCASSSDFVASWITDTQYFGPGTRLTVL.